The T cell receptor (beta chain) described here comes from a study of cytomegalovirus exposure and HLA in healthy donors. Study-wide background: The study placed 70% to 85% of its approximately 360 genotyped donors in the Caucasian-associated ancestry cluster. Study conclusions and caveats: In a later analysis, across HLA loci, associated TCR counts were highest for DRB1, lowest for HLA-C.

The V segment lost 4 bases and the J segment 4 bases; nucleotides outside the gene matches: 8. The CDR3 loop spans 16 amino acids. Germline CDR1 and CDR2: SGHTA and FQGNSA. The PCR employed 60 Vbeta primers together with 13 Jbeta primers. Sequencing was performed with immunoSEQ multiplex PCR; in TCRdb, only in-frame clones are kept and a portion is missing. The sample has under 300,000 clones; roughly four fifths are singletons. With regard to this clone: Its matching antigen is unknown.

The rearrangement joins TRBV7-2 to TRBJ2-1; 9 bases match TRBD2. Sequencing was performed on PBMCs. The sequence was obtained from a woman aged 55-69 years in good health and CMV-seropositive. The CDR3 spells CASSSSWLAGYNEQFF. The CDR3 DNA reads as TGTGCCAGCAGCTCCTCGTGGCTAGCGGGATACAATGAGCAGTTCTTC.